The present T cell receptor beta chain was sequenced within a study of cytomegalovirus exposure and HLA in healthy donors. Across the whole study: Among roughly 180 million T cells, an earlier analysis found roughly 100 million unique TCR beta sequences.

With 60 Vbeta and 13 Jbeta primers, the PCR was carried out. Clones were sequenced by immunoSEQ multiplex PCR, and TCRdb holds only the in-frame ones, with some missing. The sample has roughly 50,000 clones. On this clone: Antigen unknown.

This CDR3 contains 15 residues. Looked up from germline, CDR1 is LNHDA and CDR2 is SQIVND (reference sequence). V shed 1 base and J 4 bases; nucleotides not matched to a gene: 4. Study observations and caveats: A later analysis linked a missense DCLRE1C variant to TCR beta V- and J-gene trimming. CMV serostatus was the sole immune exposure information available. In an earlier analysis, about 90% or about 30%: the productive usage of most TCR beta V segments.

This TCR was recovered from a man in his forties or fifties in good health and CMV-seropositive. The genes are TRBV19 and TRBJ1-5; 7 bases fit TRBD1. The sample taken for sequencing was PBMCs. The CDR3 loop reads CASSIGAGGNQPQHF. The DNA for the CDR3 is TGTGCCAGTAGTATAGGGGCAGGGGGAAATCAGCCCCAGCATTTT.